This TCR beta chain was captured by sequencing in a study of blood T cell repertoires in COVID-19. Allocation to cohorts depended on clinical history reported by the participants. Donors in Cohort 3 who had recovered were those with two negative PCRs, healthcare professional clearance, or resolution of their symptoms. This CDR3 is built from 16 residues. V was pared by 4 bases and J by 0 bases, with 3 bases of the junction left unmatched. The germline V gene has CDR1 SGHAT and CDR2 FQNNGV. Authors' data handling: Amplifying reference gene primers gave estimates of nucleated cell counts. This table comes from immunoSEQ multiplex PCR, and its TCRdb copy is limited to in-frame clones, with some not included. That table supplies the V and J calls and clone size; D and trimming were determined from the DNA. The sample lists roughly 250,000 clones, roughly nine tenths seen once, with under 3% in the top ten.

V gene TRBV11-2 combines with J gene TRBJ2-4; 10 bases align to TRBD2. This receptor was identified in a woman aged 18-29 years who had recovered from COVID-19. Sample: PBMCs or T cells enriched from blood (not recorded which). DNA for the CDR3: TGTGCCAGCAGCTCTGGACTAGCGGAAGCCAAAAACATTCAGTACTTC. Amino acids: CASSSGLAEAKNIQYF.